One and the same sample provided the 13 T cell receptor beta chains below, sequenced in a study of CD8 T cells in Susac syndrome. RNA, at about 0.45 to 1 ug, was reverse transcribed with random hexamers. TCRdb processed the immunoSEQ multiplex PCR reads anew with MiXCR; each CDR3 protein has one entry. The table lists about 180,000 distinct CDR3 sequences, more than 90% of them singletons. The sequencing sample was made of CD4+ T cells from PBMCs. Receptors were obtained from a human donor with multiple sclerosis.

In DNA, the CDR3 is TGTGCCAGCAGCTTGGACGTGATGGCGACCTTC. The encoded protein is CASSLDVMATF. V usage is TRBV5-6 and J usage is TRBJ1-2; D not certain. This CDR3 has 11 amino acids. The germline V and J ends were trimmed by 0 bases and 14 bases, with 11 bases remaining between them. Germline V gives CDR1 SGHDT, CDR2 YYEEEE.

The chain recombines TRBV7-9 with TRBJ2-7; a possible D gene is TRBD2 (5 bases). The V and J ends lost 3 bases and 2 bases respectively, with 8 bases between them. The CDR3 covers 13 residues. Germline values: CDR1 SEHNR, CDR2 FQNEAQ (reference sequence). The CDR3 loop reads CASSFGVTYEQYF. Here the CDR3 DNA reads TGTGCCAGCAGCTTCGGGGTTACCTACGAGCAGTACTTC.

This clonotype was seen a few times. The chain carries TRBV5-6 and TRBJ2-3; D ambiguous. CDR3 size: 13 residues. The germline V gene has CDR1 SGHDT and CDR2 YYEEEE. The germline V and J ends were trimmed by 2 bases and 3 bases, with 7 bases remaining between them. The CDR3 is CASSFSGTDTQYF. CDR3 nucleotides: TGTGCCAGCAGCTTTTCCGGGACAGATACGCAGTATTTT.

The chain recombines TRBV6-6 with TRBJ1-6; 8 nucleotides line up with TRBD1. With V trimmed by 7 bases and J by 4 bases, 6 bases remained unmatched. The germline V gene has CDR1 MNHNY and CDR2 SVGAGI (reference sequence). This CDR3 contains 15 residues. DNA for the CDR3: TGTGCCAGCACCCCTCGGACAGGGTATAATTCACCCCTCCACTTT. Its protein is CASTPRTGYNSPLHF.

The V and J genes are TRBV5-1 and TRBJ2-1, with D possibly matching TRBD1 (6 bases). Germline V gives CDR1 SGHRS, CDR2 YFSETQ. The CDR3 sequence is 15 residues long. V dropped 4 bases and J dropped 8 bases, with 19 bases sitting between them. As DNA, the CDR3 is TGCGCCAGCAGCCCCAGGGGTTCATCAATGGATGAGCAGTTCTTC. This encodes CASSPRGSSMDEQFF. The variable domain in full, completed from reference TRBV5-1 and TRBJ2-1, reads KAGVTQTPRYLIKTRGQQVTLSCSPISGHRSVSWYQQTPGQGLQFLFEYFSETQRNKGNFPGRFSGRQFSNSRSEMNVSTLELGDSALYLCASSPRGSSMDEQFFGPGTRLTVL.

The J gene is TRBJ2-7, the V gene TRBV28; D may be TRBD1 (6 bases). The CDR3 runs 13 residues. Germline CDR1 MDHEN, CDR2 SYDVKM. Trimming cost V 10 bases and J 0 bases, with 13 bases left between them. CDR3 DNA: TGTGCCACCATCCCGGGACACTCCTACGAGCAGTACTTC. As protein: CATIPGHSYEQYF.

A few counts support this clonotype. The rearrangement joins TRBV18 to TRBJ1-2, with D unresolved. Germline V gene lookup returns CDR1 KGHSH and CDR2 LQKENI. V was shortened by 2 bases and J by 2 bases, with 6 bases between the two germline ends. The CDR3 covers 13 residues. The CDR3 spells CASSPSGNYGYTF. The CDR3 DNA is TGTGCCAGCTCACCATCGGGGAACTATGGCTACACCTTC.

The chain combines TRBV2 with TRBJ2-3; TRBD2 agrees at 7 bases. Germline V lookup: CDR1 SNHLY, CDR2 FYNNEI. With V trimmed by 6 bases and J by 1 base, 7 bases remained unmatched. The CDR3 is 15 residues long. The CDR3 is CASRSLGGGTDTQYF. CDR3 DNA: TGTGCCAGCAGGTCGTTGGGAGGGGGCACAGATACGCAGTATTTT.

The chain has TRBV15 and TRBJ1-6, with D possibly being TRBD1 (6 bases). With 3 bases removed from V and 11 bases from J, the gap between germline ends came to 20 bases. There are 16 residues in the CDR3. Germline lookup yields CDR1 LNHNV and CDR2 YYDKDF (reference sequence). The CDR3 is CATSRQGMGLGAPLHF. The CDR3 nucleotides are TGTGCCACCAGCAGGCAGGGGATGGGGTTAGGTGCACCCCTCCACTTT.

The DNA of the CDR3 is TGTGCCAGCAGCTCCCGAACCAAGAACCTCACCTACGAGCAGTACTTC. It yields the protein CASSSRTKNLTYEQYF. The rearrangement uses TRBV11-2 and TRBJ2-7; no firm D call. Trimming removed 4 bases at V and 2 bases at J, with 18 bases between. Germline CDR1 is SGHAT and CDR2 is FQNNGV. This CDR3 has 16 residues.

DNA for the CDR3: TGCAGCGTTGTAGCCTACGAGCAGTACTTC. Protein: CSVVAYEQYF. The chain carries TRBV29-1 and TRBJ2-7; D not resolved. This CDR3 spans 10 amino acids. The V gene's germline CDR1 is SQVTM and CDR2 ANQGSEA. V was cut by 4 bases and J by 2 bases, with 3 bases left in between.

The chain recombines TRBV12-3 or TRBV12-4 with TRBJ1-4; possibly TRBD1 for D (6 bases). V lost 5 bases and J 5 bases, leaving 15 bases between the germline ends. The length of the CDR3 is 15 residues. CDR3 residues: CASSNTGTRNEKLFF. CDR3 DNA sequence: TGTGCCAGCAGTAATACCGGGACAAGAAATGAAAAACTGTTTTTT.

The V and J genes are TRBV20-1 and TRBJ1-1; no clear D gene. V shed 3 bases and J shed 3 bases, with 8 bases lying between them. The CDR3 contains 12 residues. Germline V gene lookup returns CDR1 DFQATT and CDR2 SNEGSKA (reference sequence). CDR3 region: CSASIRDTEAFF. CDR3 sequence (DNA): TGCAGTGCTAGTATACGGGACACTGAAGCTTTCTTT.